One sample yielded the 31 T cell receptor beta chains listed below, sequenced in a study of regulatory T cells in long-lasting Graves disease. To make TCR beta libraries, researchers used iRepertoire HTBI primers and Arm-PCR of CDR3 regions. TCRdb passed the multiplex PCR reads through MiXCR, listing each CDR3 protein once. The sample includes 250,000 to 300,000 distinct CDR3 sequences, around 18% of them seen just once. Time point described: newly diagnosed GD, antithyroid drugs for less than 3 months. PBMCs provided the RNA from which the TCR library was made. The same sample was also used in a study of T cells in Graves' hyperthyroidism and ophthalmopathy.

This specimen consisted of peripheral blood mononuclear cells (PBMCs), obtained at new diagnosis, from a patient treated with antithyroid drugs. These receptors came from a woman in her 30s with Graves disease.

This clonotype was seen many times. J is TRBJ1-5 and V is TRBV6-1, with D possibly matching TRBD1 (5 bases). The CDR3 is 15 residues long. The germline V gene has CDR1 MNHNS and CDR2 SASEGT. V was trimmed by 4 bases and J by 3 bases, leaving 13 bases between them. The chain's CDR3 is CASSAGGVHNQPQHF. DNA of the CDR3: TGTGCCAGCAGTGCGGGGGGGGTCCACAATCAGCCCCAGCATTTT.

This clonotype was seen a few times. This may be a read error: a much more frequent sequence differs by one nucleotide. The chain carries TRBV9 and TRBJ1-1; 7 nucleotides match TRBD1. This CDR3 is 14 amino acids long. Germline V gene sequence: CDR1 SGDLS, CDR2 YYNGEE. As DNA, the CDR3 is TGTGCCAGCAGCGCAGGGGGTTCGGCCACTGAAGCTCTCTTT. This gives the protein CASSAGGSATEALF.

Many counts were recorded for this clonotype. The chain joins TRBV12-3 or TRBV12-4 to TRBJ1-6; TRBD1 aligns across 9 bases. V shed 7 bases, J shed 8 bases, and the junction held 6 bases outside the gene matches. The CDR3 contains 14 residues. The chain's CDR3 is CASNTGQGYSPLHF. For the CDR3, the DNA is TGTGCCAGCAACACGGGACAGGGTTATTCACCCCTCCACTTT.

This clonotype showed up many times. The chain employs TRBV20-1 and TRBJ2-3, with 8 bases aligning to TRBD1. V trimming: 7 bases; J trimming: 4 bases; junction bases outside the gene matches: 10. The V gene's germline CDR1 is DFQATT and CDR2 SNEGSKA (reference sequence). The CDR3 consists of 14 residues. The CDR3 region is CSGSQDRAADTQYF. CDR3 nucleotide sequence: TGCAGTGGAAGCCAGGACAGGGCGGCAGATACGCAGTATTTT.

This clonotype was counted ten times or more. The V and J genes are TRBV9 and TRBJ1-1, with TRBD1 matching over 11 bases. In germline, CDR1 is SGDLS, CDR2 YYNGEE. The J segment lost 5 bases and the V segment lost 4 bases, leaving 7 bases of the junction unmatched. CDR3 size: 15 residues. In DNA, the CDR3 is TGTGCCAGCAGCCCAGGGGGACAGGGGGGTACTGAAGCTTTCTTT. Protein sequence: CASSPGGQGGTEAFF. The entire variable domain, with the rest obtained from reference TRBV9 and TRBJ1-1, is as follows: DSGVTQTPKHLITATGQRVTLRCSPRSGDLSVYWYQQSLDQGLQFLIQYYNGEERAKGNILERFSAQQFPDLHSELNLSSLELGDSALYFCASSPGGQGGTEAFFGQGTRLTVV.

This clonotype was observed many times. The chain is built from TRBV20-1 and TRBJ1-1; 7 nucleotides line up with TRBD1. This CDR3 is built from 15 residues. Germline values: CDR1 DFQATT, CDR2 SNEGSKA (reference sequence). V was clipped by 0 bases and J by 4 bases; unmatched bases: 8. The CDR3 DNA reads TGCAGTGCTAGAGACCGACAGGGAGTCGGCACTGAAGCTTTCTTT. Encoded protein: CSARDRQGVGTEAFF.

This clonotype was counted ten times or more. The CDR3 DNA sequence: TGCAGCGTTGTGGCGGGACCCTACGAGCAGTACTTC. It codes for CSVVAGPYEQYF. The rearrangement uses TRBV29-1 and TRBJ2-7; perhaps TRBD2 as D (6 bases). From germline, CDR1 is SQVTM and CDR2 ANQGSEA. V was pared by 4 bases and J by 2 bases, with 9 bases between. The CDR3 is 12 residues long.

This clonotype was detected ten times or more. An end of the junction differs from the germline gene, which may be a read error. The J gene is TRBJ1-1, the V gene TRBV13, with D tentatively TRBD1 (5 bases). The CDR3 is made up of 11 amino acids. Germline values: CDR1 PRHDT, CDR2 FYEKMQ (reference sequence). Written as DNA, the CDR3 is TGTGCCAGCAGCTTAGTAGGAGAGAGGGGATTT. Translating gives CASSLVGERGF.

This clonotype appeared many times. The chain links TRBV29-1 to TRBJ1-4, with 9 bases that match TRBD1. This CDR3 is built from 14 residues. The germline V gene encodes CDR1 SQVTM and CDR2 ANQGSEA. Germline trimming cut 3 bases from V and 8 bases from J; bases unmatched to any gene: 7. In DNA, the CDR3 is TGCAGCGTTGACGATGGGACAGGGAGCGAAAAACTGTTTTTT. Translating gives CSVDDGTGSEKLFF.

The CDR3 bases are TGCAGCGCCTACACGGCAACTAATGAAAAACTGTTTTTT. Translated, it gives CSAYTATNEKLFF. The genes are TRBV29-1 and TRBJ1-4; D is unresolved. V was cut by 7 bases and J by 0 bases, with 9 bases left in between. The CDR3 runs to 13 residues. CDR1 and CDR2 from the germline V gene are SQVTM and ANQGSEA.

In this sample, this clonotype turned up many times. The chain uses TRBV6-5 and TRBJ1-2; D is uncertain. Germline assignment: CDR1 MNHEY and CDR2 SVGAGI. V was trimmed by 0 bases and J by 4 bases, leaving 6 bases between them. The length of the CDR3 is 13 residues. The CDR3 loop is CASSYSRGYGYTF. CDR3 in DNA: TGTGCCAGCAGTTACTCTCGTGGCTATGGCTACACCTTC.

This clonotype showed up many times. This chain connects TRBV18 to TRBJ1-3; no firm D call. Trimming shortened V by 5 bases and J by 1 base, and 9 bases separated the two germline ends. The germline gives CDR1 KGHSH, CDR2 LQKENI. The CDR3 length is 14 residues. The DNA for the CDR3 is TGTGCCAGCTCATCAGTCAGATCTGGAAACACCATATATTTT. Protein: CASSSVRSGNTIYF.

This clonotype was observed at least ten times. CDR3 sequence (DNA): TGTGCCAGCAGTGAAAGGGGGAGGTTAATGAACACTGAAGCTTTCTTT. Translated: CASSERGRLMNTEAFF. J is TRBJ1-1 and V is TRBV6-1; a possible D gene is TRBD1 (6 bases). The CDR3 extends over 16 amino acids. Germline CDR1 MNHNS, CDR2 SASEGT. Trimming shortened V by 2 bases and J by 0 bases, and 13 bases separated the two germline ends.

The chain uses TRBV2 and TRBJ1-1; no firm D call. The CDR3 extends over 12 amino acids. The V gene's germline CDR1 is SNHLY and CDR2 FYNNEI. V gave up 5 bases and J gave up 4 bases, with 8 bases separating them. The CDR3, as DNA: TGTGCCAGCAGTTTGGCCAGCACTGAAGCTTTCTTT. Translation gives CASSLASTEAFF.

This clonotype has at least ten counts. The chain uses TRBV6-2 or TRBV6-3 and TRBJ1-5; 8 nucleotides match TRBD1. The CDR3 contains 15 residues. V trimming: 5 bases; J trimming: 3 bases; junction bases outside the gene matches: 6. Germline lookup yields CDR1 MNHEY and CDR2 SVGEGT. CDR3 in amino acids: CASSAQTGDNQPQHF. The CDR3 DNA is TGTGCCAGCAGTGCGCAGACAGGGGACAATCAGCCCCAGCATTTT.

Notes on this clonotype: The CDR3 ends on some other residue instead of the conserved phenylalanine or tryptophan, so this is likely a read error. V and J are TRBV29-1 and TRBJ1-6; 7 bases align to TRBD1. The CDR3 is made up of 16 amino acids. Germline V gives CDR1 SQVTM, CDR2 ANQGSEA. The J segment lost 0 bases and the V segment lost 3 bases, leaving 5 bases of the junction unmatched. CDR3 DNA: TGCAGCGTTGATGCGACAGGGAGCTCCTATAATTCACCCCTCCACTCT. Protein sequence: CSVDATGSSYNSPLHS.

There are a few counts of this clonotype. This chain links TRBV19 with TRBJ2-2, with 9 bases fitting TRBD1. Germline V CDR1 and CDR2: LNHDA, SQIVND (reference sequence). The CDR3 length is 14 residues. The V segment lost 6 bases and the J segment 1 base; nucleotides outside the gene matches: 0. This CDR3 is CASRTGGNTGELFF. DNA for the CDR3: TGTGCCAGTAGGACAGGGGGGAACACCGGGGAGCTGTTTTTT.

This clonotype came up many times. The chain is built from TRBV10-3 and TRBJ2-1, with 7 bases matching TRBD2. V shed 4 bases and J 3 bases; nucleotides not matched to a gene: 0. Germline CDR1 reads ENHRY; CDR2 reads SYGVKD. This CDR3 has 13 residues. The CDR3 spells CAISGGGYNEQFF. The CDR3 DNA reads as TGTGCCATCAGTGGGGGGGGCTACAATGAGCAGTTCTTC.

This clonotype has ten or more counts. The chain employs TRBV11-2 and TRBJ2-1, with TRBD2 as a possible D gene (6 bases). CDR1 SGHAT and CDR2 FQNNGV come from the germline V gene. This CDR3 has 12 residues. V lost 9 bases and J lost 6, with 12 bases in between. CDR3 amino acids: CASNGGGNEQFF. As DNA, the CDR3 is TGTGCCAGTAATGGGGGAGGCAATGAGCAGTTCTTC.

The table lists this clonotype with many counts. V gene TRBV6-1 combines with J gene TRBJ1-2; the D gene is possibly TRBD1 (5 bases). V was shortened by 8 bases and J by 8 bases, with 21 bases between the two germline ends. The CDR3 is 14 residues long. Germline lookup yields CDR1 MNHNS and CDR2 SASEGT. The CDR3, as DNA: TGTGCCAGCGGATTGTCCGGGACCCTAAAGGGCTACACCTTC. Amino acids: CASGLSGTLKGYTF.

This clonotype was seen more than once but under ten times. A much more abundant neighbour one base away suggests this may be a read error. The rearrangement links TRBV6-4 to TRBJ2-3, with 8 bases lining up with TRBD2. V lost 5 bases to trimming and J lost 2 bases; unmatched junction nucleotides: 3. Germline V gives CDR1 MRHNA, CDR2 SNTAGT. The CDR3 is made up of 14 amino acids. The CDR3 sequence is CASSYGGVTDTQYF. The CDR3 nucleotides are TGTGCCAGCAGTTACGGGGGGGTCACAGATACGCAGTATTTT.

The chain links TRBV7-2 to TRBJ1-1, with 12 bases aligning to TRBD1. Germline assignment: CDR1 SGHTA and CDR2 FQGNSA. This CDR3 spans 18 amino acids. After removal of 6 bases from V and 0 bases from J, the junction contained 11 bases not matched to a gene. CDR3 DNA sequence: TGTGCCAGCAGACCCGGGACAGGGGGCCGGCGATTGAACACTGAAGCTTTCTTT. It translates to CASRPGTGGRRLNTEAFF. Full variable domain (missing parts from reference TRBV7-2 and TRBJ1-1): GAGVSQSPSNKVTEKGKDVELRCDPISGHTALYWYRQSLGQGLEFLIYFQGNSAPDKSGLPSDRFSAERTGGSVSTLTIQRTQQEDSAVYLCASRPGTGGRRLNTEAFFGQGTRLTVV.

This clonotype was picked up many times. The chain links TRBV20-1 to TRBJ2-7, with D perhaps matching TRBD1 (6 bases). V lost 7 bases and J 8 bases, leaving 24 bases between the germline ends. The CDR3 has 14 amino acids. Germline-derived CDR1 and CDR2 are DFQATT and SNEGSKA (reference sequence). The CDR3 DNA sequence: TGCAGTGTTATCCTCAGGGGCCAAGCCTCGAAGCAGTACTTC. As protein: CSVILRGQASKQYF.

The chain carries TRBV7-8 and TRBJ2-3; TRBD2 aligns across 8 bases. Germline V gene sequence: CDR1 SGHVS, CDR2 FQNEAQ. J lost 6 bases, V lost 2 bases, and 4 bases had no gene match. The CDR3 covers 14 residues. The CDR3 region is CASSLFGGADTQYF. The DNA for the CDR3 is TGTGCCAGCAGCTTATTCGGGGGGGCCGATACGCAGTATTTT. The full variable domain, rest sourced from reference TRBV7-8 and TRBJ2-3, is GAGVSQSPRYKVAKRGQDVALRCDPISGHVSLFWYQQALGQGPEFLTYFQNEAQLDKSGLPSDRFFAERPEGSVSTLKIQRTQQEDSAVYLCASSLFGGADTQYFGPGTRLTVL.

This clonotype was seen ten or more times. This rearrangement joins TRBV5-5 to TRBJ1-2, with D possibly TRBD1 on 6 matching bases. V was shortened by 2 bases and J by 4 bases, with 15 bases between the two germline ends. The CDR3 is 15 amino acids. Germline-derived CDR1 and CDR2 are SGHKS and YYEKEE (reference sequence). This CDR3 reads CASSLGQISSYGYTF. The CDR3 DNA reads TGTGCCAGCAGCTTAGGACAGATCTCCTCCTATGGCTACACCTTC.

The chain employs TRBV6-1 and TRBJ1-5; possibly TRBD1 for D (5 bases). Germline V gives CDR1 MNHNS, CDR2 SASEGT. Trimming took off 8 bases at V and 2 bases at J, with 13 bases between the two ends. This CDR3 region has 14 residues. In DNA form, the CDR3 reads TGTGCCAGCGTTGGCAGGGCAGGCAATCAGCCCCAGCATTTT. The encoded protein is CASVGRAGNQPQHF.

This clonotype was observed many times. The chain uses TRBV5-1 and TRBJ1-2; TRBD1 matches 7 bases. The junction had 9 bases not matched to a gene; V was cut back by 2 bases and J by 5 bases. This CDR3 has 15 amino acids. CDR1 is SGHRS, CDR2 YFSETQ, per germline. This chain's CDR3 is CASSFSPGTEYGYTF. The DNA for the CDR3 is TGCGCCAGCAGCTTCTCGCCCGGGACAGAGTATGGCTACACCTTC. The full variable domain, with the rest looked up from reference TRBV5-1 and TRBJ1-2, is KAGVTQTPRYLIKTRGQQVTLSCSPISGHRSVSWYQQTPGQGLQFLFEYFSETQRNKGNFPGRFSGRQFSNSRSEMNVSTLELGDSALYLCASSFSPGTEYGYTFGSGTRLTVV.

The J gene is TRBJ2-1, the V gene TRBV7-9; TRBD2 matches at 8 bases. V trimming: 5 bases; J trimming: 7 bases; junction bases outside the gene matches: 13. This CDR3 has 16 residues. CDR1 SEHNR and CDR2 FQNEAQ come from the germline V gene (reference sequence). CDR3 in amino acids: CASSPGGSGSRNEQFF. CDR3 bases: TGTGCCAGCAGCCCCGGGGGAAGCGGGAGTAGGAATGAGCAGTTCTTC.

J is TRBJ2-7 and V is TRBV20-1; no firm D call. This CDR3 contains 19 residues. From germline, CDR1 is DFQATT and CDR2 SNEGSKA (reference sequence). Deletions cut 0 bases from V and 0 bases from J, with 24 bases between. The CDR3 here is CSARDRAGRKILSSYEQYF. The CDR3 DNA follows: TGCAGTGCTAGAGATCGGGCCGGACGCAAAATCTTAAGCTCCTACGAGCAGTACTTC.

This clonotype was detected ten times or more. The chain has TRBV18 and TRBJ2-7, with TRBD1 matching 8 bases. Trimming took 3 bases from V and 2 from J; bases not matched to a gene: 6. The CDR3 spans 15 residues. The germline V gene has CDR1 KGHSH and CDR2 LQKENI. The CDR3 is CASSPGQDTTYEQYF. CDR3 nucleotides: TGTGCCAGCTCACCGGGACAGGATACCACCTACGAGCAGTACTTC. Together with reference TRBV18 and TRBJ2-7, the CDR3 gives the full variable domain: NAGVMQNPRHLVRRRGQEARLRCSPMKGHSHVYWYRQLPEEGLKFMVYLQKENIIDESGMPKERFSAEFPKEGPSILRIQQVVRGDSAAYFCASSPGQDTTYEQYFGPGTRLTVT.

As concerns this clonotype: With only one base between it and a far larger clone, this is likely a read error. The chain links TRBV28 to TRBJ2-5; 7 nucleotides match TRBD2. The CDR3 spans 13 residues. CDR1 and CDR2 from the germline V gene are MDHEN and SYDVKM. Trimming took 3 bases from V and 11 from J; bases not matched to a gene: 9. The CDR3 DNA is TGTGCCAGCAGTTTCTGGGGGGACTACGGGCAGTACTTC. It yields the protein CASSFWGDYGQYF.